These 9 T cell receptor beta chains were sequenced from one sample in a study of STAT5B mutations in CD4+ large granular lymphocyte leukemia. Clones were read by immunoSEQ multiplex PCR, and TCRdb kept only the in-frame ones, dropping some. Of more than 30,000 clones in the sample, 75% to 85% were seen once. The specimen was CD4+ T cells from blood buffy coats. The receptors were gathered from a human donor in good health.

The J gene is TRBJ2-1, the V gene TRBV29-1, with TRBD2 identical over 8 bases. The length of the CDR3 is 14 residues. Trimming at V came to 7 bases and at J to 3 bases, leaving 8 bases not matched to a gene. Germline values: CDR1 SQVTM, CDR2 ANQGSEA. Written as DNA, the CDR3 is TGCAGCGCTGCCGGGCTAGCGGGCTACAATGAGCAGTTCTTC. It translates to CSAAGLAGYNEQFF.

V gene TRBV7-7 combines with J gene TRBJ1-6, with TRBD1 matching 9 bases. Germline V lookup: CDR1 SSHAT, CDR2 FNYEAQ (reference sequence). The CDR3 is 13 amino acids. V lost 5 bases to trimming and J lost 17 bases; unmatched junction nucleotides: 10. CDR3: CASSLKQGATVHF. The CDR3 DNA sequence: TGTGCCAGCAGCCTAAAACAGGGGGCGACGGTCCACTTT.

This chain joins TRBV30 and TRBJ2-1, with 7 bases identical to TRBD1. J was trimmed by 6 bases and V by 5 bases; bases with no gene match: 4. The CDR3 is made up of 12 amino acids. CDR1 and CDR2 from the germline V gene are GTSNPN and SVGIG (reference sequence). The CDR3 region has the DNA TGTGCCTGGGACAGGGTATCCAATGAGCAGTTCTTC. It codes for CAWDRVSNEQFF.

The chain has TRBV30 and TRBJ1-2; D may be TRBD1 (6 bases). The CDR3 runs to 15 residues. Per germline, CDR1 GTSNPN and CDR2 SVGIG (reference sequence). V was shortened by 6 bases and J by 4 bases, with 21 bases between the two germline ends. CDR3 loop: CACLGLLGGSYGYTF. CDR3 sequence (DNA): TGTGCCTGCTTGGGCCTTCTCGGGGGCAGCTATGGCTACACCTTC.

This clone was recorded once. V gene TRBV5-1 combines with J gene TRBJ2-3, with 8 bases matching TRBD2. The CDR3 is made up of 15 amino acids. From germline, CDR1 is SGHRS and CDR2 YFSETQ. V shed 0 bases, J shed 7 bases, and the junction held 7 bases outside the gene matches. The CDR3 DNA is TGCGCCAGCAGCTTGGAGACGGGAGGGGGAAATACGCAGTATTTT. Protein: CASSLETGGGNTQYF.

There are a few counts of this clone. V usage is TRBV27 and J usage is TRBJ1-2, with unresolved D. V was trimmed by 0 bases and J by 8 bases, leaving 10 bases between them. Per germline, CDR1 MNHEY and CDR2 SMNVEV (reference sequence). The CDR3 has 13 residues. The CDR3 protein is CASSLSRGWGYTF. The CDR3 coding sequence is TGTGCCAGCAGTTTATCGAGAGGGTGGGGCTACACCTTC.

This sequence joins TRBV10-1 and TRBJ2-3; 11 nucleotides align to TRBD1. The CDR3 loop spans 14 amino acids. V lost 6 bases, J lost 4 bases, and 3 bases stayed unmatched. CDR1 and CDR2 (germline): WNHNN, SYGVQD (reference sequence). Here the CDR3 reads CASSPGQGADTQYF. The CDR3 DNA is TGCGCCAGCAGCCCGGGACAGGGGGCAGATACGCAGTATTTT.

The chain is built from TRBV28 and TRBJ1-2; 7 bases map to TRBD1. Germline V gene lookup returns CDR1 MDHEN and CDR2 SYDVKM. The CDR3 length is 14 residues. Trimming took 8 bases from V and 4 from J; bases not matched to a gene: 10. CDR3 sequence reads: CASQGEGTPYGYTF. Here the CDR3 DNA reads TGTGCCAGCCAGGGGGAGGGGACTCCCTATGGCTACACCTTC.

This sequence joins TRBV6-1 and TRBJ1-6, with TRBD1 matching 8 bases. Unmatched junction bases numbered 8, after V lost 7 bases and J lost 6 bases. CDR1 and CDR2 from the germline V gene are MNHNS and SASEGT. CDR3 length: 15 amino acids. The CDR3 here is CASKIGRGLNSPLHF. As DNA, the CDR3 is TGTGCCAGCAAGATTGGCAGGGGGCTTAATTCACCCCTCCACTTT.